These 6 T cell receptor beta chains were all obtained from the same sample, sequenced in a study of prognosis after radiotherapy for stage I lung cancer. The TCR beta CDR3 region was amplified from genomic DNA, with two rounds of multiplex PCR being used for the amplification. It was primers specific to each TRBV and TRBJ gene that first-round PCR used. TCRdb independently ran MiXCR on the multiplex PCR reads; one entry per CDR3 protein. This sample has about 16,000 distinct CDR3 sequences, with under 50% found just once. Source: PBMCs, taken before or after stereotactic body radiation therapy (not recorded which). The source of these receptors is a donor aged 50 or older with non-small cell lung cancer.

This clonotype was found once. A far larger clone is one nucleotide away, so this likely arose from a read error. V and J are TRBV19 and TRBJ2-5; 8 bases are shared with TRBD2. The J call is in doubt because the DNA end fits TRBJ2-1 better. This CDR3 has 15 residues. Germline V gives CDR1 LNHDA, CDR2 SQIVND (reference sequence). CDR3 bases: TGTGCCAGTAGAATAGCGGGAATTGAAAGGAATGAGCAGTTCTTC. The encoded protein is CASRIAGIERNEQFF.

In its sample, this clonotype was seen many times. The chain joins TRBV10-2 to TRBJ1-2; D ambiguous. Trimming shortened V by 2 bases and J by 5 bases, and 12 bases separated the two germline ends. CDR1 and CDR2 from the germline V gene are WSHSY and SAAADI. There are 14 residues in the CDR3. The CDR3 nucleotides read TGCGCCAGCAGTGAGGGGGTCCGGGGTTATGGCTACACCTTC. This sequence encodes CASSEGVRGYGYTF.

CDR3 region: CASRAGQGPYEQYF. The DNA for the CDR3 is TGTGCCAGTAGGGCGGGACAGGGCCCCTACGAGCAGTACTTC. The rearrangement joins TRBV19 to TRBJ2-7; 9 nucleotides agree with TRBD1. V trimming: 6 bases; J trimming: 2 bases; junction bases outside the gene matches: 5. The CDR3 covers 14 residues. Germline V gives CDR1 LNHDA, CDR2 SQIVND (reference sequence).

This clonotype has a count of ten or more. The CDR3 does not close with the conserved phenylalanine or tryptophan, likely indicating a read error. The chain links TRBV7-9 to TRBJ1-1; D not resolved. The CDR3 totals 12 residues. The V end lost 1 base, the J end lost 4 bases, and 4 bases lay between the germline ends. In germline, CDR1 is SEHNR, CDR2 FQNEAQ (reference sequence). The CDR3 region has the DNA TGTGCCAGCAGCTTAGGGGTCACTGAAGCTTTCCTT. Its translation: CASSLGVTEAFL.

This clonotype appeared many times. The rearrangement joins TRBV3-1 to TRBJ1-1; D not certain. V was shortened by 5 bases and J by 4 bases, with 11 bases between the two germline ends. CDR3 length: 13 residues. Germline V gene lookup returns CDR1 LGHDT and CDR2 YNNKEL (reference sequence). The CDR3 nucleotides are TGTGCCAGCAGCGCCATATTGGGCACTGAAGCTTTCTTT. Residues: CASSAILGTEAFF.

In regard to this clonotype: A far larger clone is only one base removed, so a read error is likely. The chain is built from TRBV6-6 and TRBJ1-1, with D unresolved. Germline assignment: CDR1 MNHNY and CDR2 SVGAGI (reference sequence). Trimming removed 4 bases at V and 1 base at J, with 13 bases between. The CDR3 runs to 15 residues. The CDR3 DNA follows: TGTGCCAGCAGTTCCATCGGCCAGGCGAACACTGAAGCTTTCTTT. Protein product: CASSSIGQANTEAFF.